The 10 T cell receptor beta chains below come from one sample, sequenced in a study of metastatic and nonmetastatic thyroid tumors. With MiXCR, TCRdb called clones anew from the PCR reads. Altogether around 4,000 clones are present, roughly 32% being singletons, with the ten largest covering roughly a fifth. There were no patients who had received any treatment before thyroid surgery. Sequenced input: adjacent normal tissue. The receptor source for this set is a female donor with papillary thyroid cancer or a benign thyroid nodule (not recorded which). Some clones in this sample may be carry-over from other donors' samples.

As for this clone: Sequence at one end of the junction differs from germline and may be a read error. J is TRBJ1-3 and V is TRBV7-3; no firm D call. The germline CDR1 and CDR2 sequences are SGHTA and FQGTGA. CDR3 size: 15 residues. The CDR3 sequence is CASRLSGGFGKTIYF. DNA for the CDR3: TGTGCCAGCAGATTATCAGGAGGGTTCGGAAAAACCATTTATTTT.

Within the sample, this clone is medium-sized. V gene TRBV28 combines with J gene TRBJ1-2; 7 nucleotides align to TRBD1. Trimming cost V 8 bases and J 7 bases; bases outside gene matches: 10. CDR3 size: 13 residues. The germline V gene has CDR1 MDHEN and CDR2 SYDVKM. CDR3 coding DNA: TGTGCCAGCCGGAGGGGGCTATCGGGTGGCTACACCTTC. Its protein is CASRRGLSGGYTF.

V and J are TRBV3-1 and TRBJ2-7; no clear D gene. This CDR3 is 15 amino acids long. The V end lost 5 bases, the J end lost 2 bases, and 16 bases lay between the germline ends. In germline, CDR1 is LGHDT, CDR2 YNNKEL (reference sequence). CDR3: CASSFDNYPTYEQYF. CDR3 coding DNA: TGTGCCAGCAGCTTCGACAATTACCCTACCTACGAGCAGTACTTC.

By its share, this clone is large (0.1 to 1%). The chain links TRBV27 to TRBJ2-1; 13 nucleotides align to TRBD2. Germline-derived CDR1 and CDR2 are MNHEY and SMNVEV (reference sequence). This CDR3 has 13 residues. V lost 10 bases to trimming and J lost 9 bases; unmatched junction nucleotides: 6. The CDR3 protein is CATGLAGDGEQFF. The CDR3 nucleotides are TGTGCCACCGGACTAGCGGGAGACGGTGAGCAGTTCTTC.

The chain has TRBV20-1 and TRBJ2-7; D possibly corresponds to TRBD2 (5 bases). V lost 3 bases, J lost 3 bases, and 6 bases lay in between. The CDR3 is made up of 11 amino acids. The germline V gene has CDR1 DFQATT and CDR2 SNEGSKA (reference sequence). The CDR3 is CSARGVYEQYF. The CDR3 DNA is TGCAGTGCTAGGGGAGTCTACGAGCAGTACTTC.

This chain links TRBV11-1 with TRBJ1-2; D perhaps matches TRBD1 (6 bases). From germline, CDR1 is SGHAT and CDR2 FQDESV (reference sequence). V was trimmed by 6 bases and J by 10 bases, leaving 18 bases between them. There are 13 residues in the CDR3. The chain's CDR3 is CASSPFSGQPYTF. The CDR3 nucleotides are TGTGCCAGCAGTCCATTTTCCGGACAGCCCTACACCTTC.

This clone is classed as large. The CDR3: CSAEGGNTDTQYF. CDR3 coding DNA: TGCAGTGCGGAGGGAGGAAACACAGATACGCAGTATTTT. The chain joins TRBV20-1 to TRBJ2-3; D perhaps matches TRBD2 (6 bases). This CDR3 is built from 13 residues. Between the trimmed V and J ends, which lost 6 bases and 2 bases, there was a span of 12 bases. CDR1 and CDR2 from the germline V gene are DFQATT and SNEGSKA (reference sequence).

In its sample, this clone ranks as large. The chain joins TRBV5-1 to TRBJ2-7, with 9 bases lining up with TRBD1. V shed 0 bases, J shed 5 bases, and the junction held 12 bases outside the gene matches. Germline loops: CDR1 SGHRS, CDR2 YFSETQ. This CDR3 has 17 amino acids. In DNA, the CDR3 is TGCGCCAGCAGCTTGGCCGGGGGATGGGACAGGGTCAACGAGCAGTACTTC. It translates to CASSLAGGWDRVNEQYF.

By its share, this clone is large (0.1 to 1%). CDR3 DNA sequence: TGTGCCAGTAGTATCGGGACAGGGGGATTCAATGAGCAGTTCTTC. Translation: CASSIGTGGFNEQFF. This chain connects TRBV19 to TRBJ2-1, with 11 bases lining up with TRBD1. The CDR3 loop spans 15 amino acids. The germline V gene has CDR1 LNHDA and CDR2 SQIVND (reference sequence). V dropped 3 bases and J dropped 6; count of bases not matched to a gene: 4.

The chain joins TRBV2 to TRBJ1-2; 8 bases fit TRBD1. Trimming at V came to 9 bases and at J to 4 bases, leaving 4 bases not matched to a gene. Germline CDR1 and CDR2: SNHLY and FYNNEI. CDR3 length equals 12 residues. Here the CDR3 reads CARGDRSYGYTF. The CDR3 region has the DNA TGTGCCAGGGGGGACAGGAGCTATGGCTACACCTTC.